A selection of T cell receptor beta chains follows, all from one sample in a study of T cell responses to AZD1222 COVID-19 vaccine. The method was immunoSEQ multiplex PCR; TCRdb's version includes in-frame clones alone and lacks a portion of them. The table shows roughly 120,000 clones, with around 92% occurring only once. The sequencing used peripheral blood, collected on day 0 of AZD1222 vaccination. The receptors derive from an adult in good health. Each CDR3 is given with its conserved first and last residue. The D gene is left open where the match is weak. A clone size is listed for some rows: how often the clone was seen (once, few, many), or a class if it is expanded.

v_gene,j_gene,d_gene,abundance,CDR3aa,CDR3nt
TRBV27,TRBJ1-1,-,-,CASSFRAYSEAFF,TGTGCCAGCAGTTTCAGAGCCTATTCTGAAGCTTTCTTT
TRBV25-1,TRBJ1-2,-,-,CASNRLGYGYTF,TGTGCCAGCAATCGCTTGGGCTATGGCTACACCTTC
TRBV4-2,TRBJ1-5,-,-,CASSQEVVKGQPQHF,TGTGCCAGCAGCCAAGAGGTCGTTAAGGGGCAGCCCCAGCATTTT
TRBV2,TRBJ1-2,-,-,CASSLAPDWGYTF,TGTGCCAGCAGCTTGGCCCCGGACTGGGGCTACACCTTC
TRBV5-1,TRBJ2-3,-,-,CASRKRGYNHFTDTQYF,TGCGCCAGCCGAAAAAGGGGATATAATCATTTCACCGATACGCAGTATTTT
TRBV7-9,TRBJ2-7,-,-,CASSPPVGGSAEQYF,TGTGCCAGCAGCCCCCCGGTCGGAGGTTCCGCCGAGCAGTACTTC
TRBV6-4,TRBJ2-1,TRBD2,few,CASSLAGASNEQFF,TGTGCCAGCAGTTTAGCGGGAGCGTCCAATGAGCAGTTCTTC
TRBV7-6,TRBJ2-6,-,-,CASGGTASSGANVLTF,TGTGCCAGCGGTGGCACAGCTAGCTCTGGGGCCAACGTCCTGACTTTC
TRBV5-1,TRBJ1-2,-,-,CASSLVGYGYTF,TGCGCCAGCAGCTTGGTGGGATATGGCTACACCTTC
TRBV6-6,TRBJ1-1,-,-,CASSYIAEAFF,TGTGCCAGCAGTTACATCGCTGAAGCTTTCTTT
TRBV2,TRBJ2-2,-,-,CASSDTAGGTGELFF,TGTGCCAGCAGTGACACAGCCGGGGGCACCGGGGAGCTGTTTTTT
TRBV27,TRBJ2-2,-,-,CASLMRLNTGELFF,TGTGCCAGCCTGATGCGGTTGAACACCGGGGAGCTGTTTTTT
TRBV9,TRBJ1-1,TRBD1,-,CASSAHIDRGRAFF,TGTGCCAGCAGCGCCCATATCGACAGGGGTCGGGCTTTCTTT
TRBV24-1,TRBJ2-3,TRBD2,-,CATSDAGGRDTQYF,TGTGCCACCAGTGATGCGGGAGGGAGAGATACGCAGTATTTT
TRBV2,TRBJ2-5,TRBD2,-,CASRTWTSGPETQYF,TGTGCCAGCAGGACCTGGACTAGCGGGCCAGAGACCCAGTACTTC
TRBV5-1,TRBJ2-7,-,few,CASSYDSYEQYF,TGCGCCAGCAGCTACGACTCCTACGAGCAGTACTTC
TRBV3-1/TRBV3-2,TRBJ1-1,TRBD1,-,CASSRGQGAMNTEAFF,TGTGCCAGCAGCAGAGGACAGGGGGCCATGAACACTGAAGCTTTCTTT
TRBV3-1/TRBV3-2,TRBJ1-6,-,-,CASSQRTGNRRNSPLHF,TGTGCCAGCAGTCAAAGAACAGGGAATCGGCGTAATTCACCCCTCCACTTT
TRBV3-1/TRBV3-2,TRBJ2-7,TRBD2,-,CASSLRLAGISYEQYF,TGTGCCAGCAGCCTTAGACTAGCGGGGATCTCCTACGAGCAGTACTTC
TRBV2,TRBJ1-4,-,-,CASRSRTTNEKLFF,TGTGCCAGTCGATCCAGAACAACTAATGAAAAACTGTTTTTT
TRBV11-2,TRBJ2-3,TRBD2,-,CASSPSLAGGGTQYF,TGTGCCAGCAGCCCTTCTCTAGCGGGAGGGGGTACGCAGTATTTT
TRBV2,TRBJ2-5,-,-,CASSRAQETQYF,TGTGCCAGCAGTAGGGCCCAAGAGACCCAGTACTTC
TRBV29-1,TRBJ2-5,TRBD2,-,CSVLAGGIETQYF,TGCAGCGTCCTAGCGGGGGGGATAGAGACCCAGTACTTC
TRBV19,TRBJ1-2,-,-,CASSPGKGGGYGYTF,TGTGCCAGTAGTCCAGGGAAAGGTGGCGGGTATGGCTACACCTTC
TRBV11-2,TRBJ2-3,-,once,CASSLGSDTQYF,TGTGCCAGCAGCTTAGGATCAGATACGCAGTATTTT
TRBV5-1,TRBJ1-1,TRBD1,-,CASSRTGPGLDTEAFF,TGCGCCAGCAGCAGGACAGGGCCGGGATTAGACACTGAAGCTTTCTTT
TRBV21-1,TRBJ1-1,-,-,CASSKGLYRSPDTEAFF,TGTGCCAGCAGCAAAGGTCTCTACCGGTCTCCGGACACTGAAGCTTTCTTT
TRBV18,TRBJ2-5,-,-,CASSPGLGTETQYF,TGTGCCAGCTCACCCGGACTGGGAACGGAGACCCAGTACTTC
TRBV2,TRBJ2-7,-,-,CASSGDGPYEQYF,TGTGCCAGCAGTGGGGACGGTCCCTACGAGCAGTACTTC
TRBV28,TRBJ1-4,-,-,CASSPDKAGGEKLFF,TGTGCCAGCAGCCCAGACAAGGCAGGAGGAGAAAAACTGTTTTTT
TRBV7-2,TRBJ1-1,-,-,CASSSYRVREAFF,TGTGCCAGCAGCTCCTACAGGGTTCGGGAAGCTTTCTTT